Sequencing of this TCR beta chain was carried out in a study of blood T cell repertoires in COVID-19. Only in-frame clones appear in the TCRdb table, and some are missing; sequencing was by immunoSEQ multiplex PCR. The sample lists roughly 400,000 clones, 70% to 90% occurring once. The CDR3 is made up of 12 amino acids. Trimming removed 4 bases from V and 10 bases from J, with 13 bases in between. In germline, CDR1 is MNHEY, CDR2 SVGAGI. The sequenced sample was PBMCs or T cells enriched from blood (not recorded which). The rearrangement uses TRBV6-5 and TRBJ1-1, with D unclear. The clonotype comes from a young woman who had been exposed to COVID-19. This CDR3 reads CASSWSSSVAFF. The CDR3 DNA is TGTGCCAGCAGTTGGTCATCCTCGGTAGCTTTCTTT.